The 24 T cell receptor beta chains below were found in one sample sequenced in a study of OX40 agonist ivuxolimab in advanced cancers. Assay: immunoSEQ multiplex PCR; the TCRdb copy retains only in-frame clones and omits some. The sample has fewer than 90,000 clones, 93% seen once. The input for sequencing was CD4+ or CD8+ T cells sorted from blood, taken in a trial of the OX40 agonist ivuxolimab. These receptors all stem from an adult with an advanced solid tumor such as melanoma, head and neck, liver or kidney cancer.

The chain employs TRBV4-1 and TRBJ2-5, with a tentative D call TRBD1 (6 bases). The CDR3 is 15 residues long. The V gene lost 0 bases and the J gene lost 5 bases, with 13 bases spanning the gap. Germline V gene data show CDR1 as MGHRA and CDR2 as YSYEKL. This chain's CDR3 is CASSQDPGQGETQYF. Written as DNA, the CDR3 is TGCGCCAGCAGCCAAGACCCGGGGCAGGGGGAGACCCAGTACTTC.

The chain combines TRBV29-1 with TRBJ1-2; maybe TRBD1 (6 bases). Trimming stripped 5 bases from V and 8 bases from J, with 18 bases between. Germline V gives CDR1 SQVTM, CDR2 ANQGSEA. The CDR3 consists of 13 residues. CDR3 DNA: TGCAGCGTTCGATTATCAGGGGAGAGAGGCTACACCTTC. This encodes CSVRLSGERGYTF.

V gene TRBV28 combines with J gene TRBJ1-2; 8 bases align to TRBD1. Germline V gives CDR1 MDHEN, CDR2 SYDVKM. The CDR3 runs 13 residues. V shed 6 bases and J 10 bases; nucleotides not matched to a gene: 10. The CDR3 spells CASSPGTGDLYTF. CDR3 bases: TGTGCCAGCAGCCCCGGGACAGGAGACCTCTACACCTTC.

This chain connects TRBV6-1 to TRBJ2-6; 13 bases align to TRBD2. The CDR3 consists of 19 residues. Trimming at V came to 2 bases and at J to 4 bases, leaving 8 bases not matched to a gene. CDR1 and CDR2 (germline): MNHNS, SASEGT. Here the CDR3 reads CASSERPTSGRLGANVLTF. The CDR3 DNA reads as TGTGCCAGCAGTGAACGTCCGACTAGCGGGAGGTTGGGGGCCAACGTCCTGACTTTC.

This rearrangement joins TRBV4-3 to TRBJ1-2; D not certain. The V and J ends lost 0 bases and 8 bases respectively, with 13 bases between them. The CDR3 loop spans 14 amino acids. Germline V CDR1 and CDR2: LGHNA, YSLEER. CDR3 sequence (DNA): TGCGCCAGCAGCCAAGAGGGCGGTTTCAGCGGCTACACCTTC. As protein: CASSQEGGFSGYTF.

Here the CDR3 DNA reads TGTGCCAGCAGTATCGGACCTGCGGGAACCTACGAGCAGTACTTC. Translated: CASSIGPAGTYEQYF. The chain recombines TRBV27 with TRBJ2-7, with a tentative D call TRBD2 (6 bases). Trimming pared 5 bases from V and 2 bases from J, leaving 16 bases between. In germline, CDR1 is MNHEY, CDR2 SMNVEV (reference sequence). The CDR3 contains 15 residues.

The CDR3 region has the DNA TGTGCCAGTAGTATAGTTTCCTCTGGGGCCAACGTCCTGACTTTC. It translates to CASSIVSSGANVLTF. This rearrangement joins TRBV19 to TRBJ2-6; D ambiguous. The V end was cut by 1 base, the J end by 0 bases, with 4 bases between. CDR1 is LNHDA and CDR2 is SQIVND in the germline V gene (reference sequence). This CDR3 contains 15 residues.

This rearrangement joins TRBV27 to TRBJ1-4; no reliable D call. Trimming took off 1 base at V and 0 bases at J, with 6 bases between the two ends. The CDR3 has 15 amino acids. Germline-derived CDR1 and CDR2 are MNHEY and SMNVEV (reference sequence). CDR3 residues: CASSLLGTTNEKLFF. CDR3 sequence (DNA): TGTGCCAGCAGTTTATTGGGGACAACTAATGAAAAACTGTTTTTT.

This clone was seen a handful of times. This rearrangement joins TRBV6-4 to TRBJ2-1; maybe TRBD2 (6 bases). Per the germline V gene, CDR1 is MRHNA and CDR2 is SNTAGT. The CDR3 spans 12 residues. V dropped 0 bases and J dropped 12 bases, with 9 bases sitting between them. The CDR3 nucleotides read TGTGCCAGCAGTGACTCGGACTACCCGCAGTTCTTC. It encodes CASSDSDYPQFF.

This clone was recorded only once. The J gene is TRBJ2-3, the V gene TRBV10-3, with 8 nucleotides matching TRBD2. Germline V gene data show CDR1 as ENHRY and CDR2 as SYGVKD. This CDR3 spans 24 amino acids. V was pared by 5 bases and J by 1 base, with 32 bases of the junction left unmatched. The CDR3 DNA reads as TGTGCCATCAGTCCCTCCCCCCTAGAAACTAGCGGCCATTCATCCGATCCTCGCACAGATACGCAGTATTTT. Translated: CAISPSPLETSGHSSDPRTDTQYF.

The chain combines TRBV15 with TRBJ2-1; D perhaps matches TRBD2 (5 bases). With 5 bases removed from V and 0 bases from J, the gap between germline ends came to 11 bases. The CDR3 contains 15 residues. Per the germline V gene, CDR1 is LNHNV and CDR2 is YYDKDF (reference sequence). Here the CDR3 reads CATSSRLSSYNEQFF. The CDR3 DNA reads as TGTGCCACCAGCTCCCGACTAAGCTCCTACAATGAGCAGTTCTTC.

The rearrangement links TRBV5-6 to TRBJ2-2; maybe TRBD2 (5 bases). CDR3 length equals 13 residues. Germline lookup yields CDR1 SGHDT and CDR2 YYEEEE. V lost 3 bases and J 6 bases, leaving 9 bases between the germline ends. The CDR3 sequence is CASSSAGPGELFF. CDR3 nucleotide sequence: TGTGCCAGCAGCTCGGCGGGTCCCGGGGAGCTGTTTTTT.

The chain carries TRBV5-4 and TRBJ2-1; TRBD1 matches at 7 bases. CDR3 length: 14 residues. CDR1 SGHNT and CDR2 YYREEE come from the germline V gene (reference sequence). Trimming took 0 bases from V and 5 from J; bases not matched to a gene: 2. CDR3 in DNA: TGTGCCAGCAGCTTGGTGCAGGGGGACAATGAGCAGTTCTTC. Encoded protein: CASSLVQGDNEQFF.

This sequence joins TRBV4-1 and TRBJ1-5; no reliable D call. CDR3 length: 18 residues. V was cut by 4 bases and J by 4 bases, with 23 bases left in between. Per the germline V gene, CDR1 is MGHRA and CDR2 is YSYEKL. This CDR3 is CASSPQAGLALVNQPQHF. CDR3 DNA: TGCGCCAGCAGCCCCCAGGCCGGTTTAGCCCTCGTAAATCAGCCCCAGCATTTT.

This chain connects TRBV11-3 to TRBJ2-2; 7 bases line up with TRBD2. J lost 3 bases, V lost 5 bases, and 9 bases had no gene match. The germline gives CDR1 SGHNT, CDR2 YENEEA. The CDR3 runs 16 residues. CDR3 in amino acids: CASSSPAGVDTGELFF. In nucleotides, the CDR3 is TGTGCCAGCAGCAGTCCGGCGGGAGTAGACACCGGGGAGCTGTTTTTT.

This clone was picked up a small number of times. This chain connects TRBV11-2 to TRBJ1-3, with no clear D. CDR1 SGHAT and CDR2 FQNNGV come from the germline V gene. Deletions cut 4 bases from V and 4 bases from J, with 8 bases between. The CDR3 contains 13 residues. CDR3 sequence (DNA): TGTGCCAGCAGCTCAGCTGGAGGAAACACCATATATTTT. It specifies CASSSAGGNTIYF.

The gene calls are TRBV6-5 and TRBJ1-1, with unresolved D. Germline-derived CDR1 and CDR2 are MNHEY and SVGAGI. There are 13 residues in the CDR3. The V end was cut by 3 bases, the J end by 1 base, with 6 bases between. The CDR3 bases are TGTGCCAGCAGTTATCCAGGGAACACTGAAGCTTTCTTT. Translated, it gives CASSYPGNTEAFF.

This chain links TRBV20-1 with TRBJ2-7; D is possibly TRBD2 (6 bases). The germline CDR1 and CDR2 sequences are DFQATT and SNEGSKA (reference sequence). This CDR3 region has 11 residues. V dropped 6 bases and J dropped 7 bases, with 13 bases sitting between them. The CDR3 coding sequence is TGCAGTGCCCCTTGGGCGGGAGAGCAGTACTTC. This sequence encodes CSAPWAGEQYF.

The V call is TRBV27, the J call TRBJ2-3; D not resolved. This CDR3 is 13 amino acids long. Germline CDR1 and CDR2: MNHEY and SMNVEV (reference sequence). The germline V and J ends were trimmed by 2 bases and 4 bases, with 7 bases remaining between them. The CDR3 nucleotides are TGTGCCAGCAGTTTACAAGAGGCAGATACGCAGTATTTT. It translates to CASSLQEADTQYF.

The rearrangement uses TRBV9 and TRBJ2-5, with TRBD2 identical over 11 bases. Trimming at V came to 3 bases and at J to 5 bases, leaving 6 bases not matched to a gene. This CDR3 is built from 15 residues. Germline V lookup: CDR1 SGDLS, CDR2 YYNGEE. In nucleotides, the CDR3 is TGTGCCAGCAGCGCCTTAGCGGGGGGGCAGGAGACCCAGTACTTC. This codes for CASSALAGGQETQYF.

This rearrangement joins TRBV7-8 to TRBJ2-3, with 10 bases that match TRBD2. J gave up 5 bases and V 5 bases, and 10 bases lay outside the gene matches. CDR1 SGHVS and CDR2 FQNEAQ come from the germline V gene. CDR3 length: 16 amino acids. CDR3 nucleotides: TGTGCCAGCAGCATACCACACGGGACTAGCGTAGATACGCAGTATTTT. This encodes CASSIPHGTSVDTQYF.

This chain connects TRBV19 to TRBJ2-7; the D gene is possibly TRBD1 (6 bases). The germline V and J ends were trimmed by 7 bases and 0 bases, with 16 bases remaining between them. The CDR3 covers 15 residues. In germline, CDR1 is LNHDA, CDR2 SQIVND (reference sequence). The CDR3 sequence is CASTPSKDSSYEQYF. In DNA, the CDR3 is TGTGCCAGTACCCCTTCGAAGGACAGCTCCTACGAGCAGTACTTC.

This chain connects TRBV5-1 to TRBJ2-1; tentative D call: TRBD1 (6 bases). The CDR3 length is 15 residues. In germline, CDR1 is SGHRS, CDR2 YFSETQ. The V and J ends lost 1 base and 10 bases respectively, with 18 bases between them. CDR3 DNA sequence: TGCGCCAGCAGCTTGCCTATTTCAGGGGTGAGGGAGCAGTTCTTC. Protein product: CASSLPISGVREQFF.

This chain uses TRBV30 with TRBJ1-3; D is unresolved. CDR3 size: 15 residues. Germline V gives CDR1 GTSNPN, CDR2 SVGIG (reference sequence). Trimming took off 2 bases at V and 2 bases at J, with 13 bases between the two ends. This CDR3 is CAWSRTLSTGNTIYF. CDR3 bases: TGTGCCTGGAGTCGGACTCTCAGCACTGGAAACACCATATATTTT.